The following is a TCR beta chain sequence with its context. This specimen comes from a study of T cell responses to AZD1222 COVID-19 vaccine. Profiled with immunoSEQ multiplex PCR; TCRdb holds only in-frame clones, not every one. This table holds about 150,000 clones, 80% to 90% found once. The V gene's germline CDR1 is SEHNR and CDR2 FQNEAQ (reference sequence). Trimming took 5 bases from V and 4 from J; bases not matched to a gene: 5. The CDR3 sequence is 14 residues long. The input for sequencing was peripheral blood, taken on day 0 of AZD1222 vaccination. The V call is TRBV7-9, the J call TRBJ1-2; 9 bases are a match to TRBD1. This receptor was taken from an adult in good health. This CDR3 reads CASSPRQGVYGYTF. CDR3 sequence (DNA): TGTGCCAGCAGCCCACGACAGGGGGTCTATGGCTACACCTTC.